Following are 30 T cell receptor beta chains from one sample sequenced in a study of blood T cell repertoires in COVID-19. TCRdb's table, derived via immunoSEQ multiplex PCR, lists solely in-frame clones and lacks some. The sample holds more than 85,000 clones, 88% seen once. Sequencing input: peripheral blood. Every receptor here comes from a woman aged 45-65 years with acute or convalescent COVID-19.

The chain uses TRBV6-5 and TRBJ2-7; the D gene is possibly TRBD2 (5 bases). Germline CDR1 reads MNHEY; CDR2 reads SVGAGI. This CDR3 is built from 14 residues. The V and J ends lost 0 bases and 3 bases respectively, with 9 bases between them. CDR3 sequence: CASSYSGGFYEQYF. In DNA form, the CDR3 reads TGTGCCAGCAGTTACTCAGGCGGGTTCTACGAGCAGTACTTC.

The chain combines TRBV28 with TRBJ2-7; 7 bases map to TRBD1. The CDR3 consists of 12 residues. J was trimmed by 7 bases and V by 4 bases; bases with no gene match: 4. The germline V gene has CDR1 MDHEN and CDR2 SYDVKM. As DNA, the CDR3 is TGTGCCAGCAGTTCACAGGGGCGGGAGCAGTACTTC. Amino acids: CASSSQGREQYF.

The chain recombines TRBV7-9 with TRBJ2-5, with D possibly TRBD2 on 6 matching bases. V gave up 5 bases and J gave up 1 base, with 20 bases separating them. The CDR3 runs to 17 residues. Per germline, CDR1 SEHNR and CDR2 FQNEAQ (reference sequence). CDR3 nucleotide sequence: TGTGCCAGCAGCGACCGACCGGAGGGACCTCTCCAAGAGACCCAGTACTTC. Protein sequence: CASSDRPEGPLQETQYF.

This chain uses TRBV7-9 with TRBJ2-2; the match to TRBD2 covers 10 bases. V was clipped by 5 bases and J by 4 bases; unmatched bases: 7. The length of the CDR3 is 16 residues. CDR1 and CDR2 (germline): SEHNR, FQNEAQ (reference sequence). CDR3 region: CASSAQAGGPTGELFF. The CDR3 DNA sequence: TGTGCCAGCAGCGCCCAAGCGGGAGGGCCCACCGGGGAGCTGTTTTTT.

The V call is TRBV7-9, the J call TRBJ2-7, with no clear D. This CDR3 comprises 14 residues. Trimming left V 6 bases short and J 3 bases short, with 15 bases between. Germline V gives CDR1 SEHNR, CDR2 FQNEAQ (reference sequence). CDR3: CASSGSFAFYEQYF. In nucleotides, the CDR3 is TGTGCCAGCAGTGGCTCATTTGCTTTCTACGAGCAGTACTTC.

CDR3 sequence: CASTDRQESNYGYTF. In DNA, the CDR3 is TGTGCCAGCACCGATAGACAGGAATCTAACTATGGCTACACCTTC. The V and J genes are TRBV6-5 and TRBJ1-2; tentatively, D is TRBD1 (6 bases). The CDR3 spans 15 residues. V dropped 7 bases and J dropped 0 bases, with 15 bases sitting between them. Per the germline V gene, CDR1 is MNHEY and CDR2 is SVGAGI.

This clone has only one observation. The CDR3 here is CASREPGGHNEQFF. The CDR3 DNA sequence: TGTGCCAGCCGAGAGCCGGGAGGGCACAATGAGCAGTTCTTC. V usage is TRBV25-1 and J usage is TRBJ2-1; 8 bases are a match to TRBD2. V was pared by 8 bases and J by 5 bases, with 8 bases of the junction left unmatched. The CDR3 spans 14 residues. CDR1 is MGHDK and CDR2 is SYGVNS in the germline V gene.

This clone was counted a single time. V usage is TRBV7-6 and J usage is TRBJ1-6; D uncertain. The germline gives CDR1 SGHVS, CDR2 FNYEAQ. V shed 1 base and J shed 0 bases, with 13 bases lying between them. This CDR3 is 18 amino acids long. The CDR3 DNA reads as TGTGCCAGCAGCTTAGTCGGAGGTTCGAGCTCCTATAATTCACCCCTCCACTTT. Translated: CASSLVGGSSSYNSPLHF.

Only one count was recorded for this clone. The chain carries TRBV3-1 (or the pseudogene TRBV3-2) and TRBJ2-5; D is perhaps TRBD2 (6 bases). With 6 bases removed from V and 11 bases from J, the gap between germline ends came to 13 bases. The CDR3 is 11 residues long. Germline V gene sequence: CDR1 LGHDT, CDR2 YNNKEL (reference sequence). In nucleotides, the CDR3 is TGTGCCAGCAGTTACGGGACTCGTCAGTACTTC. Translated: CASSYGTRQYF.

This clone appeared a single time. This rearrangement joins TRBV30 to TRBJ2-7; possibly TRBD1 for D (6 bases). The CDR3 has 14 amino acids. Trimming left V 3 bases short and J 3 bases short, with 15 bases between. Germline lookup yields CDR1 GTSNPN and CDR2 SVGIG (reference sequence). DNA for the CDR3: TGTGCCTGGAGGGGGGCCGGGCCTATCTACGAGCAGTACTTC. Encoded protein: CAWRGAGPIYEQYF. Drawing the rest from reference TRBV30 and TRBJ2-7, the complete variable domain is SQTIHQWPATLVQPVGSPLSLECTVEGTSNPNLYWYRQAAGRGLQLLFYSVGIGQISSEVPQNLSASRPQDRQFILSSKKLLLSDSGFYLCAWRGAGPIYEQYFGPGTRLTVT.

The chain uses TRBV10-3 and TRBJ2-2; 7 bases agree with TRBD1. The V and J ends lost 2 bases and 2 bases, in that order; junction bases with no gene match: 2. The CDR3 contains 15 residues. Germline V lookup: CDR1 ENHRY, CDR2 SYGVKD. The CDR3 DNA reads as TGTGCCATCAGTGAGACAGGGGTTAACACCGGGGAGCTGTTTTTT. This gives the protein CAISETGVNTGELFF.

CDR3 coding DNA: TGTGCCAGCTCACCCCTCGGACAGGGTTGGAATGAAGCTTTCTTT. Amino acid sequence: CASSPLGQGWNEAFF. The rearrangement joins TRBV18 to TRBJ1-1, with 8 positions matching TRBD1. The CDR3 contains 15 residues. Germline V gene sequence: CDR1 KGHSH, CDR2 LQKENI. The V segment lost 3 bases and the J segment 7 bases; nucleotides outside the gene matches: 10.

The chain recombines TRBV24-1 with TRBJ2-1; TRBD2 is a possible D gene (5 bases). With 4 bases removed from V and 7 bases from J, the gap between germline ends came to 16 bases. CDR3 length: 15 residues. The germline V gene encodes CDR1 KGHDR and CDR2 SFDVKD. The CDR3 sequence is CATSDPLDWRNEQFF. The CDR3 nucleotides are TGTGCCACCAGTGACCCCCTGGACTGGAGGAATGAGCAGTTCTTC.

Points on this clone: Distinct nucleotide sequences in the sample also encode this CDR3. DNA for the CDR3: TGTGCCAGCAGCCAAGCCCGGGATACGCAGTATTTT. This sequence encodes CASSQARDTQYF. J is TRBJ2-3 and V is TRBV14; no firm D call. The CDR3 loop spans 12 amino acids. V was clipped by 1 base and J by 6 bases, with 5 bases between them. CDR1 is SGHDN, CDR2 FVKESK, per germline.

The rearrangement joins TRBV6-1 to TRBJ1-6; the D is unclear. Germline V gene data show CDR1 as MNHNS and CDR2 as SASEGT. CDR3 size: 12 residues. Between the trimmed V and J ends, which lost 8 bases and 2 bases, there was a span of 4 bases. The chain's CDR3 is CASRAYNSPLHF. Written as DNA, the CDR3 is TGTGCCAGCCGGGCCTATAATTCACCCCTCCACTTT.

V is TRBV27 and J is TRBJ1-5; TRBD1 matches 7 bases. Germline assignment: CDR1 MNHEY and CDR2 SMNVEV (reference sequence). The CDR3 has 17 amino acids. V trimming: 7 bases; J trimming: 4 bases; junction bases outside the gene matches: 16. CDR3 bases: TGTGCCAGCATGGAAGGGAGCAGGGGGTTTAGGAATCAGCCCCAGCATTTT. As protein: CASMEGSRGFRNQPQHF.

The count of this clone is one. DNA of the CDR3: TGCGCCAGCAGCTTAGCGGCCAGGACAGATACGCAGTATTTT. It codes for CASSLAARTDTQYF. J is TRBJ2-3 and V is TRBV5-1; D is possibly TRBD2 (5 bases). V was shortened by 2 bases and J by 3 bases, with 10 bases between the two germline ends. CDR1 SGHRS and CDR2 YFSETQ come from the germline V gene. The CDR3 contains 14 residues.

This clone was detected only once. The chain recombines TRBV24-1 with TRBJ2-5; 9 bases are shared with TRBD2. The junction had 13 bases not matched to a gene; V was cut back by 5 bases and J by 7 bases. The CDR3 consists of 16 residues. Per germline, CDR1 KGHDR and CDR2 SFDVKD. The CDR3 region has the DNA TGTGCCACCAGTGCCACGAGCCCCGGTAGCGGGGGGACCCAGTACTTC. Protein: CATSATSPGSGGTQYF.

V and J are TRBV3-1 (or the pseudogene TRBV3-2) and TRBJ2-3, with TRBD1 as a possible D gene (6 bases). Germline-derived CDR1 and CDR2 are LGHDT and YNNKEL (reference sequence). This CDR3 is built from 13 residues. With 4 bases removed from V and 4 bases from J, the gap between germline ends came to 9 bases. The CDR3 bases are TGTGCCAGCAGCCGCAGGGGCCCAGATACGCAGTATTTT. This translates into CASSRRGPDTQYF.

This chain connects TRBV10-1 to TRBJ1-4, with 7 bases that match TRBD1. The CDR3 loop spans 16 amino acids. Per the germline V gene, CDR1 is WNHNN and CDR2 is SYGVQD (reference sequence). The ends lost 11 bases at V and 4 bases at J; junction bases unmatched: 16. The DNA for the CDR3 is TGCGCCCCTGAAAAACGGGACAGCAGGCTTAATGAAAAACTGTTTTTT. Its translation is CAPEKRDSRLNEKLFF.

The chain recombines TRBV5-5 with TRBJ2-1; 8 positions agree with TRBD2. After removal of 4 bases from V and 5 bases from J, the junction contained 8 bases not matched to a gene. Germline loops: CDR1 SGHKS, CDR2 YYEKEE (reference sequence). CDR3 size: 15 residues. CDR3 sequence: CASSPRGGQNNEQFF. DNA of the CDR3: TGTGCCAGCAGCCCCCGGGGGGGGCAAAACAATGAGCAGTTCTTC. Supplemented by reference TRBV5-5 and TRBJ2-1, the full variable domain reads DAGVTQSPTHLIKTRGQQVTLRCSPISGHKSVSWYQQVLGQGPQFIFQYYEKEERGRGNFPDRFSARQFPNYSSELNVNALLLGDSALYLCASSPRGGQNNEQFFGPGTRLTVL.

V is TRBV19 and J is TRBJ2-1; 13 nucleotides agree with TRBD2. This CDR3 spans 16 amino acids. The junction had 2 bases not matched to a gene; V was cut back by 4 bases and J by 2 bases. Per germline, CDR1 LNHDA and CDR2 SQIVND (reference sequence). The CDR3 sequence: CASSKTSGRAYNEQFF. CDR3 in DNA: TGTGCCAGTAGTAAAACTAGCGGGAGGGCCTACAATGAGCAGTTCTTC.

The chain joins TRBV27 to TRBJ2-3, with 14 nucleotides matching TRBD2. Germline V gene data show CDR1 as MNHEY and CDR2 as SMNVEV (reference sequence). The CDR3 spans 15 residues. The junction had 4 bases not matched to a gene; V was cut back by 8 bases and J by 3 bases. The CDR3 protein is CASCRTSGGTDTQYF. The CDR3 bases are TGTGCCAGCTGTAGGACTAGCGGGGGGACAGATACGCAGTATTTT.

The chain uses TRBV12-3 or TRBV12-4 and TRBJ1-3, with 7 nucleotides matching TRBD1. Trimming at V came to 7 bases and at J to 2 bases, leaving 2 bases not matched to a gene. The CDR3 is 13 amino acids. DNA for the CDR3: TGTGCCAGCACCACAGGGGCTGGAAACACCATATATTTT. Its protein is CASTTGAGNTIYF.

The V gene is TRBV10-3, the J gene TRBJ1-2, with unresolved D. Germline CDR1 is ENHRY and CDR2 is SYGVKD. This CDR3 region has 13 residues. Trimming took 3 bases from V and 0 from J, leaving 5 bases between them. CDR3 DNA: TGTGCCATCAGTGACAACTCTAACTATGGCTACACCTTC. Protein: CAISDNSNYGYTF.

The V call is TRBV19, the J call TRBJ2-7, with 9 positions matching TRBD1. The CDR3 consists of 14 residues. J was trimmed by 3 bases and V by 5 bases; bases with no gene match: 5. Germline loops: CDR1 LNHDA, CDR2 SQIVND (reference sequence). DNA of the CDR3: TGTGCCAGTAGTCCTTCGACAGGGGGCTACGAGCAGTACTTC. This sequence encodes CASSPSTGGYEQYF. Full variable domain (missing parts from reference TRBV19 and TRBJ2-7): DGGITQSPKYLFRKEGQNVTLSCEQNLNHDAMYWYRQDPGQGLRLIYYSQIVNDFQKGDIAEGYSVSREKKESFPLTVTSAQKNPTAFYLCASSPSTGGYEQYFGPGTRLTVT.

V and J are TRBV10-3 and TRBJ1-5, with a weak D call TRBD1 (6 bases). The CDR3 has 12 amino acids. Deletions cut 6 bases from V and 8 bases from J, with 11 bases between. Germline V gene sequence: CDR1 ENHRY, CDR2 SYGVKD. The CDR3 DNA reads TGTGCCATCAGGGACAGAGGGGAGCCCCAGCATTTT. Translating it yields CAIRDRGEPQHF.

CDR3 sequence (DNA): TGTGCCAGTAGTTTTCCGGGACAGGGGTCATACGGCCCCCGAGAAAAACTGTTTTTT. This sequence encodes CASSFPGQGSYGPREKLFF. The V gene is TRBV19, the J gene TRBJ1-4; TRBD1 matches at 10 bases. The CDR3 length is 19 residues. The J segment lost 8 bases and the V segment lost 5 bases, leaving 20 bases of the junction unmatched. Germline assignment: CDR1 LNHDA and CDR2 SQIVND (reference sequence).

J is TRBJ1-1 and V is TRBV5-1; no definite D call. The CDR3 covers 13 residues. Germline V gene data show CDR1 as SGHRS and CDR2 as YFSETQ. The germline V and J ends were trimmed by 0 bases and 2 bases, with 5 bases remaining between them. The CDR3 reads CASSLASNTEAFF. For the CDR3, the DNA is TGCGCCAGCAGCTTGGCCAGTAACACTGAAGCTTTCTTT.

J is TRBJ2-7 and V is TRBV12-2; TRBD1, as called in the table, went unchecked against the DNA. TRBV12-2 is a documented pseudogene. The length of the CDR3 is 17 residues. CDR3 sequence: CASRLPGHPVSPVEQYF. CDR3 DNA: TGTGCAAGTCGCCTGCCGGGACACCCGGTATCACCCGTCGAGCAGTACTTC.